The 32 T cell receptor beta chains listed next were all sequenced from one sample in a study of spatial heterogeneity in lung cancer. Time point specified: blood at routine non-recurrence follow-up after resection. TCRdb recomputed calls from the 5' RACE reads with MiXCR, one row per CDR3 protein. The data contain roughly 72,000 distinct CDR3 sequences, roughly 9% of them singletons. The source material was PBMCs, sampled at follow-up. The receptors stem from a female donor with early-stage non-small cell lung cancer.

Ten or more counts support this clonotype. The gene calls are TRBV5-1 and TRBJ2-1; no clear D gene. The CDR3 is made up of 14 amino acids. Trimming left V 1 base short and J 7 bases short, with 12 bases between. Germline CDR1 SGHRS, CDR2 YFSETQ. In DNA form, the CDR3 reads TGCGCCAGCAGCTTGTCGGGCCAGAAGAATGAGCAGTTCTTC. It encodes CASSLSGQKNEQFF.

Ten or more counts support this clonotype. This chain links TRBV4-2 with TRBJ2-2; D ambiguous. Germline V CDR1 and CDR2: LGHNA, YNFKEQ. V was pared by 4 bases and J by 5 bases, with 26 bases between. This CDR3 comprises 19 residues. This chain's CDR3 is CASSLGSVLGLKQTGELFF. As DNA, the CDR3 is TGTGCCAGCAGCCTGGGTTCGGTTTTAGGCCTAAAACAGACCGGGGAGCTGTTTTTT.

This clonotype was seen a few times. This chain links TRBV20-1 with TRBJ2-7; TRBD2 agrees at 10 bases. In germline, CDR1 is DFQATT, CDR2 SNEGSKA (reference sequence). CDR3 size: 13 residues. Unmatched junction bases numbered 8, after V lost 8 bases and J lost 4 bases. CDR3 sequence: CSWPASGRYEQYF. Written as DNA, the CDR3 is TGCAGTTGGCCGGCTAGCGGGAGATACGAGCAGTACTTC.

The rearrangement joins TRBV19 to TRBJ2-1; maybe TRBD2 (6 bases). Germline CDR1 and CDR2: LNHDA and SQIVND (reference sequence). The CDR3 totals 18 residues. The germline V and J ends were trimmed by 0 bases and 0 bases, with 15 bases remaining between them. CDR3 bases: TGTGCCAGTAGTATAGACGTGGGACTGGCGAGCTCCTACAATGAGCAGTTCTTC. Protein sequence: CASSIDVGLASSYNEQFF.

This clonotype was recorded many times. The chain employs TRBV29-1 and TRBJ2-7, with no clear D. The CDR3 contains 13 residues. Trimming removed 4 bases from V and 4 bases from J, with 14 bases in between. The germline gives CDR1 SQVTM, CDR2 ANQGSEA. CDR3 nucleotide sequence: TGCAGCGTTGTAATCCCAGAAGCGTACGAGCAGTACTTC. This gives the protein CSVVIPEAYEQYF.

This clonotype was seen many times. The DNA for the CDR3 is TGTGCCAGCAGTTATTTTGGAAACACCATATATTTT. Protein sequence: CASSYFGNTIYF. This chain links TRBV6-2 or TRBV6-3 with TRBJ1-3; D is unclear. This CDR3 region has 12 residues. Trimming shortened V by 3 bases and J by 3 bases, and 3 bases separated the two germline ends. Germline CDR1 is MNHEY and CDR2 is SVGEGT.

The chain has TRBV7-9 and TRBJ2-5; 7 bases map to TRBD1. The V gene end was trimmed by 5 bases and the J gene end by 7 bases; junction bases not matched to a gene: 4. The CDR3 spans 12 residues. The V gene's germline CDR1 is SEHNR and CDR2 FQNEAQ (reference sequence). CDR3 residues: CASSQGDGTQYF. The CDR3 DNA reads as TGTGCCAGCAGCCAGGGGGATGGGACCCAGTACTTC.

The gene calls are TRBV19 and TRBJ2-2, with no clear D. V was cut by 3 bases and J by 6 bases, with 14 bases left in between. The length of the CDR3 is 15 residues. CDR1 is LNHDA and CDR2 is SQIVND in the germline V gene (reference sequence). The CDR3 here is CASSIVIGSSGELFF. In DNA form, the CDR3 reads TGTGCCAGTAGTATTGTGATCGGGTCGTCCGGGGAGCTGTTTTTT.

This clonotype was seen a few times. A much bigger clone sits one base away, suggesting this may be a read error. The CDR3: CASSVSETSEETQYF. CDR3 bases: TGTGCCAGCAGCGTGTCCGAGACTAGCGAAGAGACCCAGTACTTC. The chain is built from TRBV9 and TRBJ2-5; 8 nucleotides align to TRBD2. After removal of 2 bases from V and 3 bases from J, the junction contained 6 bases not matched to a gene. Germline CDR1 is SGDLS and CDR2 is YYNGEE. This CDR3 comprises 15 residues.

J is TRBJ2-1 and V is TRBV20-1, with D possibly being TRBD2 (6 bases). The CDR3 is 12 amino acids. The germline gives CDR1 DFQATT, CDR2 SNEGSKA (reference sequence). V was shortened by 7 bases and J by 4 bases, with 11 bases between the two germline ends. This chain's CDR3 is CSGGSGYNEQFF. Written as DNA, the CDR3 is TGCAGTGGTGGTAGCGGTTACAATGAGCAGTTCTTC.

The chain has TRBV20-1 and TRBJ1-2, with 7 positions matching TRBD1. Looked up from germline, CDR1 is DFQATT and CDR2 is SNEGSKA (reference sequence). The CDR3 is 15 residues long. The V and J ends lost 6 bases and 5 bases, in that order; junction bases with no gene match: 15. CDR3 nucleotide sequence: TGCAGTGCACCGACACAGGGGATGACTATATATGGCTACACCTTC. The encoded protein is CSAPTQGMTIYGYTF.

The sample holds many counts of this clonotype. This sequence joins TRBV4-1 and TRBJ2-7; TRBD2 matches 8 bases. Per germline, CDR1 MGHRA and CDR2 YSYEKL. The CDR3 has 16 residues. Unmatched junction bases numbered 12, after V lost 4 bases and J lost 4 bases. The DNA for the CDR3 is TGCGCCAGCAGCCCCCCCATCAGCGGGAGCAGGTACGAGCAGTACTTC. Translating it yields CASSPPISGSRYEQYF.

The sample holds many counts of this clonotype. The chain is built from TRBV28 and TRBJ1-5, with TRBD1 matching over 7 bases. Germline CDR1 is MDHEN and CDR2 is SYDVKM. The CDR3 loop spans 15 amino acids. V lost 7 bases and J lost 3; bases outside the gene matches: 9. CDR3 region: CASTRGAKDNQPQHF. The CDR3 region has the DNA TGTGCCAGCACCAGGGGGGCAAAGGACAATCAGCCCCAGCATTTT.

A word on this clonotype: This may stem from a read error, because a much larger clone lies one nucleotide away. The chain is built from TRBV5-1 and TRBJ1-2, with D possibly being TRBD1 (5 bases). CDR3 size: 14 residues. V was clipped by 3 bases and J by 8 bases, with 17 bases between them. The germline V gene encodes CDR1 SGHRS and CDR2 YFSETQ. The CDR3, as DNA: TGCGCCAGCAGCTCCTCCCGGGACTATAGAGGCTACACCTTC. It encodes CASSSSRDYRGYTF.

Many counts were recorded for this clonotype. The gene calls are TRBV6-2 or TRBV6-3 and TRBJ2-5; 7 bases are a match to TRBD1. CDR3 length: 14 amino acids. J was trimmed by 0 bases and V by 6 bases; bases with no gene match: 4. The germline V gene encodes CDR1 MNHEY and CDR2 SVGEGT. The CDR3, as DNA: TGTGCCAGCAGACAGGGGCCGTACCAAGAGACCCAGTACTTC. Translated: CASRQGPYQETQYF.

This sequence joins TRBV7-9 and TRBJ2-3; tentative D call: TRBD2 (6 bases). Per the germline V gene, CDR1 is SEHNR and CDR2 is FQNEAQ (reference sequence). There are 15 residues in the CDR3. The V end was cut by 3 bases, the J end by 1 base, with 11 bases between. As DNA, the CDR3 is TGTGCCAGCAGCTTCCTGCGCGGGGGCACAGATACGCAGTATTTT. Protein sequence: CASSFLRGGTDTQYF.

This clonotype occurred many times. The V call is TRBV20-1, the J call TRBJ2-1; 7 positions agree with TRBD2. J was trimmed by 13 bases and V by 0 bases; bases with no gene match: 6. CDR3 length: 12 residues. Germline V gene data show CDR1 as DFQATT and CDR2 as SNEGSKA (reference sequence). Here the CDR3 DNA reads TGCAGTGCTAGAGATCGATCGGGGGGACAGTTCTTC. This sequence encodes CSARDRSGGQFF.

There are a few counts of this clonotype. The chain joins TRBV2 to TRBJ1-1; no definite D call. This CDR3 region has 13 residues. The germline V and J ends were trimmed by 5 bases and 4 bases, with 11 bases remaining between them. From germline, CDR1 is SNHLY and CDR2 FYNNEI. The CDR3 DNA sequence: TGTGCCAGCAGTATCCAAGGCGGCACTGAAGCTTTCTTT. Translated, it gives CASSIQGGTEAFF. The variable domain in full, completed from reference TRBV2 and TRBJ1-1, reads EPEVTQTPSHQVTQMGQEVILRCVPISNHLYFYWYRQILGQKVEFLVSFYNNEISEKSEIFDDQFSVERPDGSNFTLKIRSTKLEDSAMYFCASSIQGGTEAFFGQGTRLTVV.

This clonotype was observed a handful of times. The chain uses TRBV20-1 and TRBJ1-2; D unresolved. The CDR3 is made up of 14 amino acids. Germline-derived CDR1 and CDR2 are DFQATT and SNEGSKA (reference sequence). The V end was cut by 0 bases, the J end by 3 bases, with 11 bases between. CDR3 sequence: CSARDISRDYGYTF. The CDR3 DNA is TGCAGTGCTAGAGATATTTCGAGGGACTATGGCTACACCTTC.

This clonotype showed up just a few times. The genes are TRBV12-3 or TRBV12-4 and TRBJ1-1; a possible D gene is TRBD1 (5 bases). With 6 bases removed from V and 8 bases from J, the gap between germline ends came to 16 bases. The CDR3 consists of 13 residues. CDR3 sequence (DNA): TGTGCCAGCAGCTTGGGACGCGTCAGCGAAGCTTTCTTT. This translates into CASSLGRVSEAFF.

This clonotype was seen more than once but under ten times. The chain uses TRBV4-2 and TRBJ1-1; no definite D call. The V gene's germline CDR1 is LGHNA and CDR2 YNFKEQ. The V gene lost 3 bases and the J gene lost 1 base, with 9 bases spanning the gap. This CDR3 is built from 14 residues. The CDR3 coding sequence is TGTGCCAGCAGCCAGTCGAGCGAGAACACTGAAGCTTTCTTT. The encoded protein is CASSQSSENTEAFF.

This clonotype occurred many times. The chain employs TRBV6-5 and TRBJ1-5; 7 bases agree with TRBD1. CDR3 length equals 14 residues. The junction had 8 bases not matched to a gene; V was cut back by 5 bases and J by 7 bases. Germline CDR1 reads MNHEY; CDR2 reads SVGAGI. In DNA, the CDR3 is TGTGCCAGCAGTGAAACAGGGGCAGGGCAGCCCCAGCATTTT. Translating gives CASSETGAGQPQHF.

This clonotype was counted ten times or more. The CDR3 DNA sequence: TGTGCCAGCAGCCCGCGGACAGGGCGCAATCAGCCCCAGCATTTT. Translating gives CASSPRTGRNQPQHF. V usage is TRBV5-5 and J usage is TRBJ1-5; 8 bases align to TRBD1. Germline V gene data show CDR1 as SGHKS and CDR2 as YYEKEE (reference sequence). With 4 bases clipped from V and 2 bases from J, the junction kept 5 bases outside the gene matches. The CDR3 is 15 residues long.

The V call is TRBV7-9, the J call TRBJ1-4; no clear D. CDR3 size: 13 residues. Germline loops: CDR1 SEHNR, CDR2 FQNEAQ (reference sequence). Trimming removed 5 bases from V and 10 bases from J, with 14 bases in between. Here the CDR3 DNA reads TGTGCCAGCAGCCACGGCGGGTATGGAAAACTGTTTTTT. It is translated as CASSHGGYGKLFF.

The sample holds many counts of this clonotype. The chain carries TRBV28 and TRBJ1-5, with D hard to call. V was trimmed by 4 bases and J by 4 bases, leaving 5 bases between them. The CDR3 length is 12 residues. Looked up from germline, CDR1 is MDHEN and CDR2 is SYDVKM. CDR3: CASSSQNQPQHF. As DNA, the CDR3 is TGTGCCAGCAGTTCACAGAATCAGCCCCAGCATTTT. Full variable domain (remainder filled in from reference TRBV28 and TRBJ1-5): DVKVTQSSRYLVKRTGEKVFLECVQDMDHENMFWYRQDPGLGLRLIYFSYDVKMKEKGDIPEGYSVSREKKERFSLILESASTNQTSMYLCASSSQNQPQHFGDGTRLSIL.

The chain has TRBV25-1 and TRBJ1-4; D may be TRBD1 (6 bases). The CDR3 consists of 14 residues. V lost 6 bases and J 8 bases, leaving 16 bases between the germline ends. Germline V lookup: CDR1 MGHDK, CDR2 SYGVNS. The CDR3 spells CASSFQGQQEKLFF. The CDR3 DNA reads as TGTGCCAGCAGCTTCCAGGGGCAGCAAGAAAAACTGTTTTTT.

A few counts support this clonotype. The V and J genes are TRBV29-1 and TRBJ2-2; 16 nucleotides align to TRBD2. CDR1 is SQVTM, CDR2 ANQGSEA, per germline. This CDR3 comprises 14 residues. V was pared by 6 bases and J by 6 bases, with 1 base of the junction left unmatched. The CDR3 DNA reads TGCAGCGTAGGGACTAGCGGGAGGGCCGGGGAGCTGTTTTTT. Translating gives CSVGTSGRAGELFF.

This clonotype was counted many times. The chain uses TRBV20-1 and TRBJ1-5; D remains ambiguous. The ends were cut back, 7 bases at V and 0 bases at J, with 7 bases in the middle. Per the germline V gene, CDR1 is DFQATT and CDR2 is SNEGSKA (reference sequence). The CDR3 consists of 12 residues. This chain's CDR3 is CSVRVSNQPQHF. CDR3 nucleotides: TGCAGTGTGCGGGTTAGCAATCAGCCCCAGCATTTT.

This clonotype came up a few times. The CDR3: CASSLRTSGRNEQFF. CDR3 sequence (DNA): TGTGCCAGCAGCTTAAGGACTAGCGGGCGGAATGAGCAGTTCTTC. The chain joins TRBV7-3 to TRBJ2-1, with TRBD2 identical over 11 bases. J was trimmed by 7 bases and V by 1 base; bases with no gene match: 3. CDR3 length: 15 amino acids. Germline assignment: CDR1 SGHTA and CDR2 FQGTGA.

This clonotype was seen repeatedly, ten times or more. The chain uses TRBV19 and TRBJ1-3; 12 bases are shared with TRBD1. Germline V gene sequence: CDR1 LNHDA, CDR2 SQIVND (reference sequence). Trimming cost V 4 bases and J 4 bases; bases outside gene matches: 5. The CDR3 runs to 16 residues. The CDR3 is CASSTPGQGAGNTIYF. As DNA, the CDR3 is TGTGCCAGTAGTACACCGGGACAGGGGGCAGGAAACACCATATATTTT.

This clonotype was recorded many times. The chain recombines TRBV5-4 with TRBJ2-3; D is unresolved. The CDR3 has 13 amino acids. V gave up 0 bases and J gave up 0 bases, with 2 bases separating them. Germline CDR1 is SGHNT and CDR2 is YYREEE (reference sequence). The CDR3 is CASSLGSTDTQYF. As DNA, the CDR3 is TGTGCCAGCAGCTTGGGCAGCACAGATACGCAGTATTTT.

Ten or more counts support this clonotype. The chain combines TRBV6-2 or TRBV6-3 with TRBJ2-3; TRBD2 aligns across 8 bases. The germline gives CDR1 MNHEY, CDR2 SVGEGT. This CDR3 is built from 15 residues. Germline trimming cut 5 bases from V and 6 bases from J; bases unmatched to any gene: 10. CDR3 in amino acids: CASSNSGSPLDTQYF. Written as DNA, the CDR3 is TGTGCCAGCAGTAACAGCGGGAGCCCTCTTGATACGCAGTATTTT.